This T cell receptor (beta chain) is from a study of cytomegalovirus exposure and HLA in healthy donors (dated by TCRdb to 2015 to 2018). Background for the entire study: An earlier analysis of several hundred of the donors reported roughly 300 Gb of sequence data and some 120 million unique TCR beta sequences from some 180 million T cells. An early release that covered about 600 HLA-typed donors contained approximately 290 gigabases of sequencing data and tens of millions of unique TCR sequences. The genetic ancestry cluster associated with self-reported Caucasian donors included approximately 85% of the 300 to 400 genotyped donors. The study aimed to test whether signatures of past pathogen exposure could be identified by cataloging public T cell receptors. The T cell repertoires of 550 to 850 subjects were profiled by immunosequencing and related to cytomegalovirus serostatus. Along with the approximately 700-subject first cohort, a separate validation cohort of over a hundred different subjects was used. The study combined high-throughput TCR immunosequencing, statistical association of individual TCRs with disease status, and machine learning to predict cytomegalovirus infection status. In a later analysis, previously published TCR beta repertoires from 500 to 750 donors were re-analyzed and high-resolution HLA genotyping was added so that TCR occurrence patterns could be studied. Rather than drawing on any new phenotypic data, the later analysis identified candidate immune exposures from TCR beta sequences and the way those sequences occurred across donors. In an earlier analysis of 500 to 650 of the donors, high-throughput TCR beta sequencing was used to judge whether each TCR beta V gene segment behaved as functional or pseudogenic. Donor age, sex, ethnicity and CMV serostatus were compiled together with the repertoire data. Genome-wide SNP genotypes for about three fifths of the 666 donors were used in a later genetic analysis, which treated that subset as a discovery cohort. Every repertoire in the discovery cohort had been generated on one and the same sequencing platform. HLA typing included class I and class II loci at four-digit resolution. The number of donors typed differed by locus, with roughly 629-640 for A, B, C, DRB1 and DQB1, 522 for DQA1, about 610 for DPA1, and approximately 470 for DPB1. About 5 DR-DQ haplotypes were handled as single units for association and clustering, since linkage in the cohort was strong. Across some 400 genotyped donors of the cohort, an average of roughly 200,000 unique TCR beta nucleotide sequences per donor were sequenced, and roughly 17% of those sequences were non-productive. What the study reported, not specific to this receptor: Compared with equally common non-associated chains, HLA-associated TCR beta chains in a later analysis were more clonally expanded and had lower generation probabilities. A later analysis found that most CMV-associated TCR beta chains appeared HLA-restricted, with HLA associations seemingly driven largely by CMV exposure. When HLA alleles, especially DR and DQ, strongly co-occurred, attributing TCR associations to individual alleles was difficult. In a later analysis, TCR association rates were found to vary across HLA loci, with the most associated TCRs seen for DRB1 alleles and the fewest for HLA-C alleles. Specific HLA alleles were associated with roughly 17,000 TCR beta sequences at a false discovery rate of 0.05 in a later analysis. A total of 150 or so TCR beta chains were listed by the study as associated with cytomegalovirus. The authors suggested that the approach could potentially be extended to other disease states and immunological phenotypes. Only TCR beta chains were sequenced in this cohort, and the absence of alpha or paired-chain data limited detectable features. Cytomegalovirus status was reported to be diagnosed by the classifier with high specificity and sensitivity in both the original and validation cohorts. Most TCR sequences were seen in very few donors, while some public TCRs were found in many individuals. Compared with the roughly 710-donor mean, donors in an Asian-associated ancestry cluster had fewer N-insertions in productive TCRs, according to a later genetic analysis. V-gene and J-gene trimming of TCR beta chains was associated with a missense DCLRE1C variant in a later genetic analysis, and the association was replicated in an independent cohort. In vitro tests confirmed that three of the cytomegalovirus-associated TCR beta chains recognize cytomegalovirus antigens. Some IMGT-functional V segments, including TRBV6-2 and TRBV6-3, could not be told apart with the 87-base-pair reads, so those segments were excluded. A further reported finding was that TCR beta sequences accurately predicted the HLA-A and HLA-B alleles for most subjects in the first cohort. Because HLA typing was missing for some donors at each locus, association tests included only the typed subset. Sequencing depth was assumed to be roughly uniform across donors in the presence/absence analyses, though that assumption may not hold. Because counts were too low, roughly 17 rarely observed V segments, including chromosome 9 orphons, were left out of the earlier analysis of 587 of the donors. CMV serostatus was the only immune exposure information available for the cohort. Correlated functional status among segregating V segments might reflect linkage disequilibrium, but an unknown experimental factor could not be ruled out. A cluster of highly shared sequence variants was judged likely to be a technical artifact of the sequencing pipeline. An earlier analysis of 587 of the donors showed that most TCR beta V segments appeared in productive rearrangements either about 87% or about 30% of the time, which broadly matched IMGT annotations. In a later analysis, several top co-occurrence clusters were reported to appear linked to parvovirus B19, influenza, CMV and Epstein-Barr virus.

CDR1 SGHRS and CDR2 YFSETQ are derived from the germline V gene. From the cysteine up to the phenylalanine, the CDR3 has a length of 15 residues. Only the CDR3 region is kept as DNA, spanning 45 bases read in frame from base 1. The germline V and J ends show losses of 4 bases and 5 bases respectively, and no gene match explains 9 bases of the junction. The cohort comprised fewer than 750 healthy bone marrow donors. At the time of sampling, every cohort member was nominally healthy, though immune exposures that went unrecorded were likely present. The donor tested CMV seronegative, placing the donor among the 352 seronegative members of the cohort. A peripheral blood sample was collected from each donor, and TCR beta sequencing was performed on peripheral blood mononuclear cells. Genomic DNA extraction from the blood cell samples was performed with the Qiagen DNeasy Blood Extraction Kit. With regard to this clone: The antigen this receptor binds is unknown. There are no base qualities to consult, and no much larger clone falls within one base.

Libraries were made using the immunoSEQ multiplex PCR assay. A mixture of 60 forward primers for TCR Vbeta segments and 13 reverse primers for TCR Jbeta segments was used in the multiplex PCR. Amplification of the CDR3 region of rearranged TCR beta genes was performed with a multiplex PCR assay on genomic DNA. The amplified TCR beta libraries were sequenced on the Illumina HiSeq System as 87-base-pair reads. The study's processing was this. In a later analysis, roughly 80 million unique TCR beta chains were counted across the roughly 670 repertoires, and around 11 million of these chains were shared by at least two donors. Raw reads were error-corrected and collapsed into unique sequences with a nearest-neighbor algorithm that merged closely related sequences to remove PCR and sequencing errors. V, D and J gene segments were assigned by aligning CDR3 sequences to IMGT reference sequences. For a sequence to be retained, at least a six-nucleotide match to both a V gene segment and a J gene segment was required. Rearrangements were classified as productive when the CDR3 lacked stop codons and remained in frame with V and J, and all other rearrangements were classified as non-productive. Following IMGT convention, CDR3 was defined as the stretch from the second conserved V-encoded cysteine up to the conserved J-encoded phenylalanine. The earlier analysis of 500 to 750 of the donors excluded any sequence lacking an unambiguous match to a single V gene segment. An earlier analysis of a few hundred of the donors called V segments functional above 56.7% productive rearrangements and segregating when the between-donor standard deviation exceeded 5%. A statistical classification framework was developed to diagnose cytomegalovirus status using the catalog of TCR beta chain sequences. In a later analysis, V and J genes were assigned by comparing TCR nucleotide sequences against IMGT/GENE-DB human TR gene sequences. A later analysis assigned CDR3 sequences and most-parsimonious VDJ recombination scenarios with the TCRdist pipeline. In a later analysis, each TCR beta chain was defined by its CDR3 amino acid sequence together with its V-gene family, and reads lacking a unique V-gene family were excluded. As a way to deal with suspected cross-contamination and a sequencing artifact, a later analysis dropped roughly 620 nucleotide sequences that were highly shared and had low generation probability. For each public chain, a later analysis derived a clonal expansion index from normalized ranks of inferred template counts within each repertoire. In a later analysis, generation probabilities were computed with a VDJ recombination model fitted to out-of-frame rearrangements, and the resulting probabilities were checked against IGoR. Hypergeometric tests were used in a later analysis to score TCR-TCR, TCR-HLA and TCR-CMV co-occurrence, with a repertoire-size bias correction applied to the TCR pairs. False discovery rates were estimated in a later analysis by permuting HLA or CMV assignments 20 times. In a later analysis, co-occurring TCRs were grouped using DBSCAN, and TCRdist sequence similarity was added for clustering within HLA-allele-positive subsets. Co-occurrence clustering excluded repertoires with fewer than 30,000 or more than 120,000 public chains, plus five with anomalous nucleotide sharing. TCRdb took over this immuneACCESS table, retaining in-frame rearrangements with V and J assigned. Such tables are incomplete; in checked studies, under half of the missing clones stem from an unresolved V gene, and the remainder is unexplained. That table gives V, J and clone size, and the DNA gave D and trimming. A total of 100,000 to 150,000 clones appear in this sample, around three quarters of them only once. Clones ranked in the top ten supply roughly 3.6% of the sample.

The sample comprised PBMCs. The sequence joins TRBV5-1 to TRBJ2-7; TRBD1 fits 10 bases in the junction. The sequence was collected from a man under 40 in good health and CMV-seronegative. For the CDR3, the sequence is CASSPGGTGVNEQYF. The sequenced DNA: TGCGCCAGCAGCCCGGGGGGGACAGGGGTCAACGAGCAGTACTTC. Extended through the reference TRBV5-1 and TRBJ2-7 proteins, this CDR3 yields the full variable domain: KAGVTQTPRYLIKTRGQQVTLSCSPISGHRSVSWYQQTPGQGLQFLFEYFSETQRNKGNFPGRFSGRQFSNSRSEMNVSTLELGDSALYLCASSPGGTGVNEQYFGPGTRLTVT.